These 4 T cell receptor beta chains were sequenced from one sample in a study of Ad26.COV2.S vaccination and SARS-CoV-2 variants. Using immunoSEQ multiplex PCR, the repertoire was profiled, and TCRdb retains in-frame clones only, with some absent. The data contain over 300,000 clones, around four fifths of them singletons. The treatment is: approximately 18 received Ad26.COV2.S at low or high dose, single or two shots; about 5 received placebo; per-sample allocation not given. Day 63 after the first vaccine or placebo injection was the time point for sampling. The sample in question was peripheral blood, obtained in a trial of Ad26.COV2.S vaccine versus placebo. These receptors were obtained from a person between 18 and 59 years old who received the Ad26.COV2.S COVID-19 vaccine or a placebo.

In nucleotides, the CDR3 is TGTGCCAGCAGGAACCCTGACATCTCACCCCTCCACTTT. Its protein product is CASRNPDISPLHF. The chain has TRBV6-5 and TRBJ1-6; D remains ambiguous. Trimming cost V 6 bases and J 10 bases, with 13 bases left between them. Germline V gene sequence: CDR1 MNHEY, CDR2 SVGAGI. The CDR3 is 13 residues long.

The chain couples TRBV6-2 or TRBV6-3 to TRBJ2-5; D may be TRBD1 (6 bases). V dropped 1 base and J dropped 2 bases, with 8 bases sitting between them. The germline V gene has CDR1 MNHEY and CDR2 SVGEGT. The CDR3 spans 14 residues. The CDR3 region has the DNA TGTGCCAGCAGTTACTTTGACAGGCAAGAGACCCAGTACTTC. This encodes CASSYFDRQETQYF.

The chain is built from TRBV6-2 or TRBV6-3 and TRBJ1-1; D perhaps matches TRBD1 (5 bases). Germline assignment: CDR1 MNHEY and CDR2 SVGEGT. V gave up 6 bases and J gave up 4 bases, with 18 bases separating them. The CDR3 runs 15 residues. CDR3 nucleotides: TGTGCCAGCAGCTCCGTTATCGGGGGGGGCACTGAAGCTTTCTTT. Translated: CASSSVIGGGTEAFF.

The chain combines TRBV2 with TRBJ2-1, with D possibly being TRBD2 (6 bases). The germline V gene has CDR1 SNHLY and CDR2 FYNNEI. The V end was cut by 8 bases, the J end by 2 bases, with 13 bases between. The CDR3 is 14 amino acids. For the CDR3, the DNA is TGTGCCAGCTGCCGGGACTGGACCTACAATGAGCAGTTCTTC. This encodes CASCRDWTYNEQFF.